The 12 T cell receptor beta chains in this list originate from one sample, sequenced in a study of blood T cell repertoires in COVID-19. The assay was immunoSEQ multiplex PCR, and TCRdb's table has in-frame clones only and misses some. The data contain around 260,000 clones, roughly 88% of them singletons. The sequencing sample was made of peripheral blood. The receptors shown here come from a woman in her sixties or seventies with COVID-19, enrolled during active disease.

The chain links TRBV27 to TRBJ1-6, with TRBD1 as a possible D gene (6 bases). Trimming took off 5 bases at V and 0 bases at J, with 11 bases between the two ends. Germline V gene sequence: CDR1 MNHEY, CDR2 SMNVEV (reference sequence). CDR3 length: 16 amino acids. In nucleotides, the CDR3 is TGTGCCAGCAGTACAGGGTTTAGCTCCTATAATTCACCCCTCCACTTT. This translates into CASSTGFSSYNSPLHF.

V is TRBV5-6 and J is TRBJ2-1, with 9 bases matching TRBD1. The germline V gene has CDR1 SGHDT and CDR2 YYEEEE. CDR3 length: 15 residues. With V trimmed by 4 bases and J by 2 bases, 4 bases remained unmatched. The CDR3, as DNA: TGTGCCAGCAGCGCCCGGGACAGGGCCTACAATGAGCAGTTCTTC. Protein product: CASSARDRAYNEQFF. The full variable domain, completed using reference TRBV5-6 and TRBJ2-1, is DAGVTQSPTHLIKTRGQQVTLRCSPKSGHDTVSWYQQALGQGPQFIFQYYEEEERQRGNFPDRFSGHQFPNYSSELNVNALLLGDSALYLCASSARDRAYNEQFFGPGTRLTVL.

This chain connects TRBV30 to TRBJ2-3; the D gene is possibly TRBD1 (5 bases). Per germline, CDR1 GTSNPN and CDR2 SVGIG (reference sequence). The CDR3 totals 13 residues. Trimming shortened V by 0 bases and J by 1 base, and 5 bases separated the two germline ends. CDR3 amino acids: CAWSVQGTDTQYF. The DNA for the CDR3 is TGTGCCTGGAGTGTACAGGGCACAGATACGCAGTATTTT.

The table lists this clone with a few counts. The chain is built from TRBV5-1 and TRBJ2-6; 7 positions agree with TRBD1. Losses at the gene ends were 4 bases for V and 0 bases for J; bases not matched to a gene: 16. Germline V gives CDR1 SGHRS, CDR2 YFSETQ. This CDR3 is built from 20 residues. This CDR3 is CASSQDRPRVLASGANVLTF. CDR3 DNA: TGCGCCAGCAGCCAGGACAGGCCTCGGGTTTTGGCCTCTGGGGCCAACGTCCTGACTTTC.

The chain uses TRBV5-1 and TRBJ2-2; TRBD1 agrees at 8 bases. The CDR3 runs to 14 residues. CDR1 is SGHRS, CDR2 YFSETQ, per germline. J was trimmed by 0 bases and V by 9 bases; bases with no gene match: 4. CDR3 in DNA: TGCGCCACCCGGGACAGGCCGAACACCGGGGAGCTGTTTTTT. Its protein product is CATRDRPNTGELFF.

CDR3: CASSRQSYEQYF. The CDR3 region has the DNA TGTGCCAGCAGCCGACAGTCCTACGAGCAGTACTTC. The V call is TRBV3-1 (or the pseudogene TRBV3-2), the J call TRBJ2-7, with D maybe TRBD1 (5 bases). CDR3 length: 12 amino acids. Germline values: CDR1 LGHDT, CDR2 YNNKEL (reference sequence). The V gene lost 4 bases and the J gene lost 1 base, with 5 bases spanning the gap.

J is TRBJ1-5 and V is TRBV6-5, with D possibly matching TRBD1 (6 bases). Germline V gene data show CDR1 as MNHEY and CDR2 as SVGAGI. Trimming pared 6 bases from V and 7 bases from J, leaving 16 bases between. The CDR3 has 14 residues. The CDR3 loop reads CASRVRGARQPQHF. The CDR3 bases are TGTGCCAGCAGAGTGCGGGGGGCGAGGCAGCCCCAGCATTTT.

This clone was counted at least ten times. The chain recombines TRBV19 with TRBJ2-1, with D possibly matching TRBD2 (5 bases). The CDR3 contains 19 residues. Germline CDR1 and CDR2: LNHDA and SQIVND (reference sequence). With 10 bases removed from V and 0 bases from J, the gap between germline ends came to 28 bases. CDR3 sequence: CATNPGYSANYFSYNEQFF. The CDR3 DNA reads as TGTGCCACAAATCCGGGATACTCGGCTAATTACTTCTCCTACAATGAGCAGTTCTTC.

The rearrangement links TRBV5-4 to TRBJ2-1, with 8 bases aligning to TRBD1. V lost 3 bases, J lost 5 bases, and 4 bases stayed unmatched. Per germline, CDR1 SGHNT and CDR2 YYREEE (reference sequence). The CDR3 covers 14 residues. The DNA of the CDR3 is TGTGCCAGCAGCTCCGCAGGGGGCCACAATGAGCAGTTCTTC. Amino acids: CASSSAGGHNEQFF.

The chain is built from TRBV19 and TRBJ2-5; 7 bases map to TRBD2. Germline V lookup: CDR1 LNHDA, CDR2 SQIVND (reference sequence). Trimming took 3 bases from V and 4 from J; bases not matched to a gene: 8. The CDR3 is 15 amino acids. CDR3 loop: CASSIGGNVRETQYF. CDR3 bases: TGTGCCAGTAGTATCGGGGGGAACGTCCGAGAGACCCAGTACTTC.

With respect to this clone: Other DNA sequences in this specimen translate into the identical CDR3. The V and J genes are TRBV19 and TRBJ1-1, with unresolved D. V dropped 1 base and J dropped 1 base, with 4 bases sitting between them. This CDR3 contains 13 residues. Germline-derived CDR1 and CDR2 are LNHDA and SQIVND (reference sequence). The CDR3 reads CASSIARNTEAFF. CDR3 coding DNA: TGTGCCAGTAGTATAGCCAGGAACACTGAAGCTTTCTTT.

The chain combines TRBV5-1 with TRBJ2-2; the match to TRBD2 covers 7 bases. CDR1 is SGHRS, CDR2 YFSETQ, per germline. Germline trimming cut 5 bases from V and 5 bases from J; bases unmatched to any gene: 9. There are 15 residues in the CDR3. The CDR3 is CASRSGTKRTGELFF. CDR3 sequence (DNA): TGCGCCAGCAGATCCGGGACTAAAAGGACCGGGGAGCTGTTTTTT.